This TCR beta chain was profiled in a study of shared clonotypes between healthy human individuals. Study outcomes and limitations: Read depth was anticipated to influence clonotype sharing among donors. Estimated richness values were generally larger in naive subsets than in memory subsets.

Turning to this clone: The target antigen is unknown.

The protocol was immunoSEQ multiplex PCR, while the TCRdb copy is restricted to in-frame clones and leaves out a portion. The table has hundreds of thousands of clones, almost 97% seen once. This CDR3 spans 12 amino acids. V shed 3 bases and J shed 3 bases, with 3 bases lying between them. From germline, CDR1 is SGHKS and CDR2 YYEKEE (reference sequence). The specimen sequenced was naive CD4+ T cells sorted from blood. Documented subset: CD45RA+ positively selected. The clonotype originates from a woman aged 30 to 39 in good health. This chain links TRBV5-5 with TRBJ2-2; D remains unclear. The CDR3 loop reads CASSWDTGELFF. The CDR3 coding sequence is TGTGCCAGCAGCTGGGACACCGGGGAGCTGTTTTTT.